This entry concerns a single TCR beta chain. This record belongs to a study of blood T cell repertoires in COVID-19. The CDR3 runs 17 residues. V was shortened by 4 bases and J by 0 bases, with 15 bases between the two germline ends. CDR1 MNHEY and CDR2 SVGEGT come from the germline V gene. Repertoires were generated with immunoSEQ multiplex PCR, while TCRdb's copy carries only in-frame clones and drops some. The sample includes approximately 480,000 clones, roughly 87% of them seen just once. Sample: PBMCs or T cells enriched from blood (not recorded which). The receptor was isolated from a woman aged 18-29 years who had recovered from COVID-19. This rearrangement joins TRBV6-2 or TRBV6-3 to TRBJ1-4; tentatively, D is TRBD1 (6 bases). The CDR3 nucleotides are TGTGCCAGCAGTTTCCACAGGGAGCCTTCAACTAATGAAAAACTGTTTTTT. Amino acid sequence: CASSFHREPSTNEKLFF.